This entry lists 22 T cell receptor beta chains sequenced from one sample in a study of OX40 agonist ivuxolimab in advanced cancers. Sequencing used immunoSEQ multiplex PCR; TCRdb keeps in-frame clones, though not all of them. This table has 55,000 to 65,000 clones, about 89% appearing once. The sample consisted of CD4+ or CD8+ T cells sorted from blood, taken in a trial of the OX40 agonist ivuxolimab. The origin of the receptors is an adult with an advanced solid tumor such as melanoma, head and neck, liver or kidney cancer.

The sample holds one count of this clone. V gene TRBV5-1 combines with J gene TRBJ1-1; 9 nucleotides agree with TRBD1. The CDR3 contains 14 residues. The V gene's germline CDR1 is SGHRS and CDR2 YFSETQ. Germline trimming cut 6 bases from V and 5 bases from J; bases unmatched to any gene: 8. CDR3 sequence reads: CASKSGTGTTEAFF. CDR3 nucleotides: TGCGCCAGCAAATCCGGGACAGGGACGACTGAAGCTTTCTTT.

The V call is TRBV19, the J call TRBJ1-1; 8 bases map to TRBD1. Germline CDR1 reads LNHDA; CDR2 reads SQIVND (reference sequence). The ends lost 2 bases at V and 4 bases at J; junction bases unmatched: 6. The CDR3 is 15 residues long. CDR3 in DNA: TGTGCCAGTAGTATACAACAGGGGGGAGCCACTGAAGCTTTCTTT. This translates into CASSIQQGGATEAFF.

V usage is TRBV6-1 and J usage is TRBJ1-2; tentative D call: TRBD1 (5 bases). V was clipped by 6 bases and J by 3 bases, with 11 bases between them. The CDR3 is 13 residues long. CDR1 MNHNS and CDR2 SASEGT come from the germline V gene. CDR3 sequence (DNA): TGTGCCAGCAGGGCAGGGTTGGACTATGGCTACACCTTC. This codes for CASRAGLDYGYTF.

This chain joins TRBV10-3 and TRBJ2-7; D ambiguous. Trimming took 4 bases from V and 5 from J, leaving 9 bases between them. CDR3 length: 12 residues. Per the germline V gene, CDR1 is ENHRY and CDR2 is SYGVKD. The CDR3 DNA reads as TGTGCCATCAGTGTACGTGGCCACGAGCAGTACTTC. Translation: CAISVRGHEQYF.

This chain connects TRBV4-2 to TRBJ1-1; no clear D. V was trimmed by 4 bases and J by 1 base, leaving 7 bases between them. Germline CDR1 reads LGHNA; CDR2 reads YNFKEQ. The CDR3 runs 13 residues. CDR3 nucleotides: TGTGCCAGCAGCCGGGGTGAGAACACTGAAGCTTTCTTT. Translated, it gives CASSRGENTEAFF.

This clone was recorded only once. The J gene is TRBJ1-1, the V gene TRBV27; 7 nucleotides agree with TRBD1. This CDR3 is 18 amino acids long. After removal of 6 bases from V and 4 bases from J, the junction contained 20 bases not matched to a gene. Per germline, CDR1 MNHEY and CDR2 SMNVEV (reference sequence). The CDR3 loop is CASRQNVIGQGGITEAFF. For the CDR3, the DNA is TGTGCCAGCAGGCAAAACGTTATTGGGCAGGGGGGGATCACTGAAGCTTTCTTT.

This rearrangement joins TRBV7-8 to TRBJ2-2; D may correspond to TRBD1 or TRBD2 (5 bases each). V lost 4 bases to trimming and J lost 1 base, with 13 bases between them. The CDR3 is made up of 16 amino acids. The germline V gene encodes CDR1 SGHVS and CDR2 FQNEAQ. The CDR3 region has the DNA TGTGCCAGCAGCTATCAGGGACCCATGAACACCGGGGAGCTGTTTTTT. It codes for CASSYQGPMNTGELFF.

The chain carries TRBV5-1 and TRBJ2-5, with unresolved D. CDR3 size: 12 residues. Trimming stripped 4 bases from V and 0 bases from J, with 4 bases between. In germline, CDR1 is SGHRS, CDR2 YFSETQ. CDR3 in amino acids: CASSTDQETQYF. The CDR3 nucleotides read TGCGCCAGCAGCACGGACCAAGAGACCCAGTACTTC.

This chain uses TRBV30 with TRBJ1-2, with TRBD1 as a possible D gene (5 bases). The CDR3 runs to 14 residues. Germline values: CDR1 GTSNPN, CDR2 SVGIG (reference sequence). Trimming removed 4 bases at V and 3 bases at J, with 15 bases between. The CDR3 reads CAWTAGIQYYGYTF. In DNA, the CDR3 is TGTGCCTGGACAGCAGGGATTCAATACTATGGCTACACCTTC.

The chain carries TRBV6-5 and TRBJ2-5; tentatively, D is TRBD1 or TRBD2 (5 bases each). This CDR3 region has 15 residues. V was shortened by 6 bases and J by 5 bases, with 19 bases between the two germline ends. The germline gives CDR1 MNHEY, CDR2 SVGAGI. In nucleotides, the CDR3 is TGTGCCAGCAGCCCAAAGGGGCTAGCTGCGGAGACCCAGTACTTC. Translating it yields CASSPKGLAAETQYF.

In this sample, this clone turned up a few times. J is TRBJ2-3 and V is TRBV27, with 8 positions matching TRBD2. The CDR3 spans 15 residues. Germline CDR1 MNHEY, CDR2 SMNVEV (reference sequence). V dropped 6 bases and J dropped 4; count of bases not matched to a gene: 9. CDR3 nucleotide sequence: TGTGCCAGCAGCCCCCAACCGGGACTAGCAGATACGCAGTATTTT. Its protein is CASSPQPGLADTQYF.

The chain recombines TRBV10-3 with TRBJ2-5, with D tentatively TRBD1 (5 bases). The CDR3 has 14 amino acids. Per germline, CDR1 ENHRY and CDR2 SYGVKD. The germline V and J ends were trimmed by 1 base and 1 base, with 7 bases remaining between them. As DNA, the CDR3 is TGTGCCATCAGTGAGTACAGGTCCCAAGAGACCCAGTACTTC. Protein product: CAISEYRSQETQYF.

The J gene is TRBJ2-3, the V gene TRBV19; no clear D. Germline CDR1 reads LNHDA; CDR2 reads SQIVND (reference sequence). This CDR3 comprises 14 residues. V was trimmed by 7 bases and J by 4 bases, leaving 15 bases between them. The CDR3 coding sequence is TGTGCCAGTACCCTGTCCCCCGGGTCAGATACGCAGTATTTT. Translation: CASTLSPGSDTQYF.

The chain combines TRBV5-1 with TRBJ1-5; no definite D call. In germline, CDR1 is SGHRS, CDR2 YFSETQ. Trimming cost V 5 bases and J 0 bases, with 6 bases left between them. The length of the CDR3 is 13 residues. The CDR3 loop reads CASREYSNQPQHF. The CDR3 bases are TGCGCCAGCAGGGAGTATAGCAATCAGCCCCAGCATTTT.

This chain uses TRBV2 with TRBJ2-1, with 7 bases lining up with TRBD2. This CDR3 comprises 15 residues. J gave up 8 bases and V 4 bases, and 11 bases lay outside the gene matches. Looked up from germline, CDR1 is SNHLY and CDR2 is FYNNEI. The CDR3 here is CASSGGAGFVDEQFF. Here the CDR3 DNA reads TGTGCCAGCAGTGGGGGAGCGGGGTTCGTAGATGAGCAGTTCTTC.

This clone appeared once. The gene calls are TRBV9 and TRBJ1-1; D call uncertain. CDR1 and CDR2 from the germline V gene are SGDLS and YYNGEE. Trimming took off 4 bases at V and 1 base at J, with 11 bases between the two ends. The length of the CDR3 is 14 residues. CDR3 DNA sequence: TGTGCCAGCAGCTCGCGTCCAGGGAACACTGAAGCTTTCTTT. It codes for CASSSRPGNTEAFF. The whole variable domain, filled in from reference TRBV9 and TRBJ1-1, reads DSGVTQTPKHLITATGQRVTLRCSPRSGDLSVYWYQQSLDQGLQFLIQYYNGEERAKGNILERFSAQQFPDLHSELNLSSLELGDSALYFCASSSRPGNTEAFFGQGTRLTVV.

This sequence joins TRBV14 and TRBJ2-5, with D possibly being TRBD1 or TRBD2 (5 bases each). The V end was cut by 4 bases, the J end by 4 bases, with 10 bases between. The CDR3 totals 13 residues. Germline values: CDR1 SGHDN, CDR2 FVKESK. The CDR3 protein is CASSLGRSETQYF. In DNA, the CDR3 is TGTGCCAGCAGCCTGGGACGGTCAGAGACCCAGTACTTC.

V gene TRBV19 combines with J gene TRBJ2-3, with 9 bases that match TRBD2. The germline V gene has CDR1 LNHDA and CDR2 SQIVND (reference sequence). V was pared by 3 bases and J by 6 bases, with 4 bases of the junction left unmatched. This CDR3 is 14 amino acids long. The CDR3: CASSMGLAGDTQYF. CDR3 nucleotide sequence: TGTGCCAGTAGTATGGGTCTAGCGGGGGATACGCAGTATTTT.

The V and J genes are TRBV7-9 and TRBJ1-6, with 9 bases lining up with TRBD1. The CDR3 is made up of 15 amino acids. The trim removed 0 bases at V and 8 bases at J, leaving 2 bases unmatched. Germline CDR1 SEHNR, CDR2 FQNEAQ (reference sequence). CDR3 in amino acids: CASSLAGTGYSPLHF. CDR3 coding DNA: TGTGCCAGCAGCTTAGCCGGGACAGGGTATTCACCCCTCCACTTT. Supplemented by reference TRBV7-9 and TRBJ1-6, the full variable domain reads DTGVSQNPRHKITKRGQNVTFRCDPISEHNRLYWYRQTLGQGPEFLTYFQNEAQLEKSRLLSDRFSAERPKGSFSTLEIQRTEQGDSAMYLCASSLAGTGYSPLHFGNGTRLTVT.

This clone was detected a few times. V is TRBV4-1 and J is TRBJ1-2, with D possibly TRBD1 on 6 matching bases. Trimming took off 5 bases at V and 7 bases at J, with 14 bases between the two ends. The germline V gene encodes CDR1 MGHRA and CDR2 YSYEKL. This CDR3 has 13 amino acids. The CDR3 DNA reads TGCGCCAGCAGCTCCCGGCGGGACACTGGCTACACCTTC. This gives the protein CASSSRRDTGYTF.

This clone was detected only a few times. The chain links TRBV6-1 to TRBJ1-1; TRBD1 matches at 7 bases. Germline V gene data show CDR1 as MNHNS and CDR2 as SASEGT. This CDR3 has 14 residues. J was trimmed by 3 bases and V by 5 bases; bases with no gene match: 6. CDR3 in amino acids: CASSLQGRHTEAFF. As DNA, the CDR3 is TGTGCCAGCAGTTTACAGGGGCGACACACTGAAGCTTTCTTT.

This clone was recorded once. The CDR3: CASSPPPGLAGTYEQYF. CDR3 nucleotide sequence: TGTGCCAGCTCACCACCTCCCGGACTAGCTGGCACCTACGAGCAGTACTTC. The V call is TRBV18, the J call TRBJ2-7; 8 bases map to TRBD2. The trim removed 0 bases at V and 2 bases at J, leaving 9 bases unmatched. This CDR3 has 17 amino acids. Germline V gives CDR1 KGHSH, CDR2 LQKENI. The variable domain in full, with the rest retrieved from reference TRBV18 and TRBJ2-7, is NAGVMQNPRHLVRRRGQEARLRCSPMKGHSHVYWYRQLPEEGLKFMVYLQKENIIDESGMPKERFSAEFPKEGPSILRIQQVVRGDSAAYFCASSPPPGLAGTYEQYFGPGTRLTVT.